The T cell receptor (beta chain) under discussion was sequenced for a study of cytotoxic CD8 clonotypes in ibrutinib-treated CLL. As for the study in general: Collecting the response samples happened after a median roughly eleven months of treatment, with a range of 6 to 36.

This clone was picked up a small number of times. V lost 2 bases, J lost 6 bases, and 2 bases stayed unmatched. The V gene's germline CDR1 is SGHNT and CDR2 YYREEE (reference sequence). The CDR3 is 14 residues long. The intended depth for sequencing was 1 in 200,000 to 1 in 1 million T cells. TCRdb's table, derived via immunoSEQ multiplex PCR, lists solely in-frame clones and lacks some. Here the sample spans 250,000 to 350,000 clones, more than 70% being singletons. The receptor's source is a human donor with chronic lymphocytic leukemia. This sequence joins TRBV5-4 and TRBJ2-2, with TRBD1 matching 9 bases. This specimen consisted of PBMCs, obtained at disease progression, from a patient treated with ibrutinib. The CDR3 DNA reads as TGTGCCAGCAGCTTACAGGGGGCGGCCGGGGAGCTGTTTTTT. Its translation is CASSLQGAAGELFF.